These T cell receptor beta chains were read from a single sample in a study of identifying expanded T cells in peripheral blood. TCRdb keeps only in-frame clones here, not all; method: immunoSEQ multiplex PCR. Counted here are tens of thousands of clones, about 83% occurring once; the ten biggest clones make up around a sixth. Sample: blood. Receptors were obtained from a person between 18 and 70 years old in good health. CDR3s include the opening cysteine and the closing phenylalanine or tryptophan. The order of the fields is D gene, clone size, J gene, V gene, CDR3 DNA, CDR3 protein. A D gene is named only where the DNA matches it firmly. Clone size is given for some rows only: seen once, a few or many times, or a class if the clone is expanded.

D gene: -
clone size: -
J gene: TRBJ2-2
V gene: TRBV5-1
CDR3 DNA: TGCGCCAGCAGCTTGCGCTTAGCCCGAGGCACCGGGGAGCTGTTTTTT
CDR3 protein: CASSLRLARGTGELFF

D gene: -
clone size: -
J gene: TRBJ1-3
V gene: TRBV29-1
CDR3 DNA: TGCAGCGTTGTGGCTGGCTCTGGAAACACCATATATTTT
CDR3 protein: CSVVAGSGNTIYF

D gene: TRBD2
clone size: -
J gene: TRBJ2-5
V gene: TRBV9
CDR3 DNA: TGTGCCAGCAGCGTAGCTACGGCGGGGGGGCTTTTTGAAGAGACCCAGTACTTC
CDR3 protein: CASSVATAGGLFEETQYF

D gene: TRBD1
clone size: -
J gene: TRBJ2-6
V gene: TRBV5-4
CDR3 DNA: TGTGCCAGCAGCAACGACAGGGGTTACAACGTCCTGACTTTC
CDR3 protein: CASSNDRGYNVLTF

D gene: -
clone size: -
J gene: TRBJ2-7
V gene: TRBV11-3
CDR3 DNA: TGTGCCAGCAGCCCCCCAAGCCCGGAATACGAGCAGTACTTC
CDR3 protein: CASSPPSPEYEQYF

D gene: -
clone size: -
J gene: TRBJ2-1
V gene: TRBV11-3
CDR3 DNA: TGTGCCAGCAGCTTTGGGACGTCCTACAATGAGCAGTTCTTC
CDR3 protein: CASSFGTSYNEQFF

D gene: -
clone size: -
J gene: TRBJ2-2
V gene: TRBV18
CDR3 DNA: TGTGCCAGCTCACCCCTGGGCCCGACTGGCGGCACCGGGGAGCTGTTTTTT
CDR3 protein: CASSPLGPTGGTGELFF

D gene: TRBD2
clone size: -
J gene: TRBJ2-5
V gene: TRBV7-6
CDR3 DNA: TGTGCCAGCAGCTTGAGCGGGAGCGAGACCCAGTACTTC
CDR3 protein: CASSLSGSETQYF

D gene: -
clone size: -
J gene: TRBJ1-1
V gene: TRBV12-5
CDR3 DNA: TGTGCTAGTGGTCCCACCGGGGGAGGTGAAGCTTTCTTT
CDR3 protein: CASGPTGGGEAFF

D gene: -
clone size: -
J gene: TRBJ2-1
V gene: TRBV29-1
CDR3 DNA: TGCAGCGTTGAACCCGGGAGCTCCTACAATGAGCAGTTCTTC
CDR3 protein: CSVEPGSSYNEQFF

D gene: -
clone size: -
J gene: TRBJ1-1
V gene: TRBV5-6
CDR3 DNA: TGTGCCAGCAGCTGGGGTGACCTTGAAGCTTTCTTT
CDR3 protein: CASSWGDLEAFF

D gene: -
clone size: -
J gene: TRBJ1-1
V gene: TRBV19
CDR3 DNA: TGTGCCAGTAGTATTGGACGGGGGAACACTGAAGCTTTCTTT
CDR3 protein: CASSIGRGNTEAFF

D gene: TRBD1
clone size: -
J gene: TRBJ1-1
V gene: TRBV14
CDR3 DNA: TGTGCCAGCAGCCTCAGGACAGGGAGGAACACTGAAGCTTTCTTT
CDR3 protein: CASSLRTGRNTEAFF

D gene: TRBD2
clone size: once
J gene: TRBJ2-1
V gene: TRBV29-1
CDR3 DNA: TGCAGCGTTGGGACTAGCGGACCCTACAATGAGCAGTTCTTC
CDR3 protein: CSVGTSGPYNEQFF

D gene: -
clone size: -
J gene: TRBJ1-3
V gene: TRBV2
CDR3 DNA: TGTGCCAGTTCACAGGAAAAGAGCTCTGGAAACACCATATATTTT
CDR3 protein: CASSQEKSSGNTIYF

D gene: -
clone size: -
J gene: TRBJ2-1
V gene: TRBV15
CDR3 DNA: TGTGCCACCAGCGGCGAGGCAGGGTCCTACAATGAGCAGTTCTTC
CDR3 protein: CATSGEAGSYNEQFF

D gene: -
clone size: -
J gene: TRBJ2-6
V gene: TRBV5-1
CDR3 DNA: TGCGCCAGCAGCTTGGCGCAGGCCCCGAGAGGGGCCAACGTCCTGACTTTC
CDR3 protein: CASSLAQAPRGANVLTF

D gene: TRBD1
clone size: -
J gene: TRBJ2-5
V gene: TRBV4-3
CDR3 DNA: TGCGCCAGCAGCCAAGGGACAGGGTTCGGGGAGACCCAGTACTTC
CDR3 protein: CASSQGTGFGETQYF

D gene: -
clone size: -
J gene: TRBJ1-2
V gene: TRBV29-1
CDR3 DNA: TGCAGCGTTGATCTACCGAACTATGGCTACACCTTC
CDR3 protein: CSVDLPNYGYTF

D gene: -
clone size: -
J gene: TRBJ2-2
V gene: TRBV9
CDR3 DNA: TGTGCCAGCAGCAACCCTAAACGTCCCGGGGAGCTGTTTTTT
CDR3 protein: CASSNPKRPGELFF

D gene: -
clone size: -
J gene: TRBJ1-4
V gene: TRBV30
CDR3 DNA: TGTGCCCTAGAAGCCGGCCTGAATGAAAAACTGTTTTTT
CDR3 protein: CALEAGLNEKLFF

D gene: TRBD1
clone size: -
J gene: TRBJ1-1
V gene: TRBV6-6
CDR3 DNA: TGTGCCAGCACCCTCGACAGGGTATTCACGAACACTGAAGCTTTCTTT
CDR3 protein: CASTLDRVFTNTEAFF

D gene: TRBD1
clone size: -
J gene: TRBJ2-1
V gene: TRBV5-4
CDR3 DNA: TGTGCCAGCAGCCCAGGGGGTTTGGAGGAGCAGTTCTTC
CDR3 protein: CASSPGGLEEQFF

D gene: -
clone size: -
J gene: TRBJ1-4
V gene: TRBV7-9
CDR3 DNA: TGTGCCAGCAGCTCAAGGGGGGGGACAACAAATGAAAAACTGTTTTTT
CDR3 protein: CASSSRGGTTNEKLFF

D gene: -
clone size: -
J gene: TRBJ1-3
V gene: TRBV9
CDR3 DNA: TGTGCCAGCAGCCGCAGACACCACTCTGGAAACACCATATATTTT
CDR3 protein: CASSRRHHSGNTIYF

D gene: -
clone size: once
J gene: TRBJ2-7
V gene: TRBV14
CDR3 DNA: TGTGCCAGCAGCCTCGGGCTAGCCTACGAGCAGTACTTC
CDR3 protein: CASSLGLAYEQYF

D gene: TRBD1
clone size: -
J gene: TRBJ2-3
V gene: TRBV5-1
CDR3 DNA: TGCGCCAGCAGCCCGGGGACAGTGGGAGATACGCAGTATTTT
CDR3 protein: CASSPGTVGDTQYF

D gene: -
clone size: -
J gene: TRBJ1-1
V gene: TRBV18
CDR3 DNA: TGTGCCAGCTCACGGGGAGAGAACACTGAAGCTTTCTTT
CDR3 protein: CASSRGENTEAFF

D gene: -
clone size: -
J gene: TRBJ1-4
V gene: TRBV30
CDR3 DNA: TGTGCCTCTCAGATCCCCGCTAATGAAAAACTGTTTTTT
CDR3 protein: CASQIPANEKLFF

D gene: -
clone size: -
J gene: TRBJ2-7
V gene: TRBV6-6
CDR3 DNA: TGTGCCAGCAGTTGGAAGGGTAATTACGAGCAGTACTTC
CDR3 protein: CASSWKGNYEQYF

D gene: -
clone size: -
J gene: TRBJ2-7
V gene: TRBV30
CDR3 DNA: TGTGCCTGGAGTCCAGGGGGGCGTCAGTACTTC
CDR3 protein: CAWSPGGRQYF

D gene: -
clone size: -
J gene: TRBJ1-1
V gene: TRBV5-1
CDR3 DNA: TGCGCCAGCAGCTTCGGGACGGTAAACACTGAAGCTTTCTTT
CDR3 protein: CASSFGTVNTEAFF

D gene: TRBD1
clone size: -
J gene: TRBJ2-7
V gene: TRBV6-6
CDR3 DNA: TGTGCCAGCAGTACCCCAGGGGGCGAGCAGTACTTC
CDR3 protein: CASSTPGGEQYF

D gene: -
clone size: -
J gene: TRBJ2-1
V gene: TRBV19
CDR3 DNA: TGTGCCAGTAGTATAATCGAGCGGGTAGGGTACAATGAGCAGTTCTTC
CDR3 protein: CASSIIERVGYNEQFF

D gene: TRBD1
clone size: many
J gene: TRBJ1-5
V gene: TRBV7-8
CDR3 DNA: TGTGCCAGCAGCTTAGAGGCAGGGGGCTATCAGCCCCAGCATTTT
CDR3 protein: CASSLEAGGYQPQHF

D gene: -
clone size: -
J gene: TRBJ2-2
V gene: TRBV2
CDR3 DNA: TGTGCCAGCGGGTCAGAGGCCGGGGAGCTGTTTTTT
CDR3 protein: CASGSEAGELFF

D gene: -
clone size: -
J gene: TRBJ1-3
V gene: TRBV5-1
CDR3 DNA: TGCGCCAGCAGCTTGACAGACTCTGGAAACACCATATATTTT
CDR3 protein: CASSLTDSGNTIYF

D gene: -
clone size: -
J gene: TRBJ2-7
V gene: TRBV20-1
CDR3 DNA: TGCAGTGCTTCCCCCGGGTCAGGGCAGTACTTC
CDR3 protein: CSASPGSGQYF

D gene: TRBD1
clone size: medium-sized
J gene: TRBJ1-5
V gene: TRBV2
CDR3 DNA: TGTGCCAGCGTTCTCCAGGGGGGTCAGCCCCAGCATTTT
CDR3 protein: CASVLQGGQPQHF

D gene: -
clone size: once
J gene: TRBJ1-3
V gene: TRBV5-1
CDR3 DNA: TGCGCCAGCAACACTGGGACGGGCGGAAACACCATATATTTT
CDR3 protein: CASNTGTGGNTIYF

D gene: -
clone size: once
J gene: TRBJ2-5
V gene: TRBV9
CDR3 DNA: TGTGCCAGCACACGAGGGCATAGCCAAGAGACCCAGTACTTC
CDR3 protein: CASTRGHSQETQYF

D gene: -
clone size: -
J gene: TRBJ2-1
V gene: TRBV5-1
CDR3 DNA: TGCGCCAGCAGCTTTGGTTCGTCTGCGGACAATGAGCAGTTCTTC
CDR3 protein: CASSFGSSADNEQFF